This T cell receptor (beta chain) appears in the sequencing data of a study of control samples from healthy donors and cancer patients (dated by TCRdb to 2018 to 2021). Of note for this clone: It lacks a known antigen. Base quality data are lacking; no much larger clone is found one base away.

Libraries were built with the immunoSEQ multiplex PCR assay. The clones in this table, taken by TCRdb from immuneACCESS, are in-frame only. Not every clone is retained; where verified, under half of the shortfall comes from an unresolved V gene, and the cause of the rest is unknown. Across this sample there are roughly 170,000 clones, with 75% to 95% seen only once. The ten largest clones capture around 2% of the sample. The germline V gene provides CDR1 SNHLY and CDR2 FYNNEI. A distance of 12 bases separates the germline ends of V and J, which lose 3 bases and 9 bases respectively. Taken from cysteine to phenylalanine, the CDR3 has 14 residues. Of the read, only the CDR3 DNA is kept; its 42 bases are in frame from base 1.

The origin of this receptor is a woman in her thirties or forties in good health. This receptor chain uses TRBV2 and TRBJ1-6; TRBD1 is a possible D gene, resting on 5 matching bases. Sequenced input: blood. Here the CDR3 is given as CASSDSGPVSPLHF. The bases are TGTGCCAGCAGTGACTCGGGACCAGTTTCACCCCTCCACTTT.